The TCR beta chain described here comes from a study of T cell responses to AZD1222 COVID-19 vaccine. Notes on this clone: Its specificity is not known.

Study-wide points: Nearly half of spike-specific TCRs reportedly go after variant regions that carry no mutations. Spike-wide vaccine-associated CD4 TCRs dominated at 160-218 and 743-854. There were mostly white British donors and more females than males, and clonal diversity was possibly underestimated. It was only after the peak T cell response that any repertoires were sampled.

V shed 6 bases and J shed 2 bases, with 11 bases lying between them. This CDR3 region has 13 residues. Looked up from germline, CDR1 is MNHEY and CDR2 is SVGAGI. Some clones are missing from TCRdb's copy, which holds only in-frame ones; the method was immunoSEQ multiplex PCR. Of 120,000 or so clones in the sample, around 93% were seen once. This specimen consisted of peripheral blood, obtained 28 days after the second AZD1222 dose. This clonotype was obtained from an adult who received the AZD1222 COVID-19 vaccine. The chain is built from TRBV6-5 and TRBJ2-7; D is unresolved. The CDR3 bases are TGTGCCAGCAGGACGGAAAGCGCCTACGAGCAGTACTTC. It is translated as CASRTESAYEQYF.